What follows are 28 T cell receptor beta chains derived from one specimen sequenced in a study of cytomegalovirus exposure and HLA in healthy donors. Use of 60 Vbeta and 13 Jbeta primers characterized the PCR. Clones were sequenced by immunoSEQ multiplex PCR, and TCRdb holds only the in-frame ones, with some missing. The sample lists approximately 140,000 clones; roughly 80% were seen once. What was sequenced was PBMCs. These receptors were collected from a woman in her fifties or sixties in good health and CMV-seronegative.

J is TRBJ2-7 and V is TRBV14; TRBD2 matches at 8 bases. CDR1 and CDR2 from the germline V gene are SGHDN and FVKESK. The CDR3 contains 19 residues. V shed 4 bases and J 3 bases; nucleotides not matched to a gene: 20. CDR3 sequence (DNA): TGTGCCAGCAGCCCTCGGGGGCTAGCGGGCCCCCCCCGGGACTACGAGCAGTACTTC. It is translated as CASSPRGLAGPPRDYEQYF.

The chain joins TRBV5-1 to TRBJ2-7, with D perhaps TRBD1 (6 bases). The length of the CDR3 is 16 residues. V was pared by 0 bases and J by 2 bases, with 15 bases between. CDR1 is SGHRS, CDR2 YFSETQ, per germline. This chain's CDR3 is CASSLGLRTETYEQYF. The CDR3 DNA reads TGCGCCAGCAGCTTGGGGTTAAGGACAGAAACCTACGAGCAGTACTTC.

The chain carries TRBV5-6 and TRBJ1-2; tentative D call: TRBD1 (6 bases). The CDR3 contains 14 residues. Germline V gene data show CDR1 as SGHDT and CDR2 as YYEEEE. The V end was cut by 4 bases, the J end by 0 bases, with 10 bases between. The CDR3 region has the DNA TGTGCCAGCAGCACAGGGACCGCTAACTATGGCTACACCTTC. The encoded protein is CASSTGTANYGYTF.

The chain joins TRBV28 to TRBJ2-6, with 9 bases matching TRBD1. The germline CDR1 and CDR2 sequences are MDHEN and SYDVKM. The trim removed 6 bases at V and 0 bases at J, leaving 9 bases unmatched. The CDR3 totals 18 residues. The CDR3 nucleotides are TGTGCCAGCAGGAACCGGGACAGGGAGTCCTCTGGGGCCAACGTCCTGACTTTC. It specifies CASRNRDRESSGANVLTF.

This sequence joins TRBV30 and TRBJ2-2; D call uncertain. The CDR3 runs 14 residues. Germline CDR1 GTSNPN, CDR2 SVGIG (reference sequence). V shed 5 bases and J shed 0 bases, with 10 bases lying between them. CDR3 protein: CAWSVGTNTGELFF. CDR3 DNA sequence: TGTGCCTGGTCCGTGGGCACGAACACCGGGGAGCTGTTTTTT.

The J gene is TRBJ1-5, the V gene TRBV23-1; 10 bases fit TRBD1. TRBV23-1 is classed as an ORF, of uncertain function. This CDR3 is 16 amino acids long. Unmatched junction bases numbered 8, after V lost 2 bases and J lost 7 bases. The CDR3 sequence: CASSQIGGTGDQPQHF. DNA for the CDR3: TGCGCCAGCAGTCAAATTGGTGGGACAGGGGACCAGCCCCAGCATTTT.

J is TRBJ1-5 and V is TRBV7-2, with 9 bases aligning to TRBD1. The length of the CDR3 is 19 residues. J gave up 0 bases and V 1 base, and 10 bases lay outside the gene matches. From germline, CDR1 is SGHTA and CDR2 FQGNSA. In DNA, the CDR3 is TGTGCCAGCAGCTTAGACAGGGGGCCGGTCCTGTCTAGCAATCAGCCCCAGCATTTT. This sequence encodes CASSLDRGPVLSSNQPQHF.

The rearrangement joins TRBV5-4 to TRBJ2-5; 11 bases map to TRBD2. The V gene's germline CDR1 is SGHNT and CDR2 YYREEE (reference sequence). The trim removed 3 bases at V and 5 bases at J, leaving 6 bases unmatched. The CDR3 loop spans 15 amino acids. The CDR3 region has the DNA TGTGCCAGCAGCTCCGTAGCGGGGGGGCCGGAGACCCAGTACTTC. Its protein product is CASSSVAGGPETQYF. Variable domain in full (rest from reference TRBV5-4 and TRBJ2-5): ETGVTQSPTHLIKTRGQQVTLRCSSQSGHNTVSWYQQALGQGPQFIFQYYREEENGRGNFPPRFSGLQFPNYSSELNVNALELDDSALYLCASSSVAGGPETQYFGPGTRLLVL.

This clone was detected once. The rearrangement joins TRBV2 to TRBJ1-1; tentative D call: TRBD1 (5 bases). In germline, CDR1 is SNHLY, CDR2 FYNNEI. Trimming shortened V by 6 bases and J by 4 bases, and 15 bases separated the two germline ends. This CDR3 is built from 14 residues. The CDR3 nucleotides are TGTGCCAGCAGGGGGCCAGGCGGGGGCACTGAAGCTTTCTTT. This translates into CASRGPGGGTEAFF. Using reference TRBV2 and TRBJ1-1 for the parts outside the CDR3, the full variable domain is EPEVTQTPSHQVTQMGQEVILRCVPISNHLYFYWYRQILGQKVEFLVSFYNNEISEKSEIFDDQFSVERPDGSNFTLKIRSTKLEDSAMYFCASRGPGGGTEAFFGQGTRLTVV.

The chain has TRBV7-3 and TRBJ2-5; TRBD1 matches 11 bases. The germline V gene has CDR1 SGHTA and CDR2 FQGTGA. The CDR3 is made up of 13 amino acids. With 4 bases clipped from V and 5 bases from J, the junction kept 0 bases outside the gene matches. CDR3 coding DNA: TGTGCCAGCAGCTGGGACAGGGGGGAGACCCAGTACTTC. Translating it yields CASSWDRGETQYF.

The chain is built from TRBV6-1 and TRBJ1-2; the D is unclear. V gave up 7 bases and J gave up 8 bases, with 23 bases separating them. The CDR3 loop spans 15 amino acids. Germline values: CDR1 MNHNS, CDR2 SASEGT. CDR3 amino acids: CASTNLEWSRGGYTF. The DNA of the CDR3 is TGTGCCAGCACCAACCTTGAATGGTCGAGAGGCGGCTACACCTTC.

The chain carries TRBV10-3 and TRBJ2-3, with 7 bases fitting TRBD1. Germline CDR1 ENHRY, CDR2 SYGVKD. CDR3 length: 15 amino acids. V gave up 5 bases and J gave up 3 bases; unmatched junction bases: 8. Written as DNA, the CDR3 is TGTGCCATCAGTTCTCCGGGACAGACGACAGATACGCAGTATTTT. It translates to CAISSPGQTTDTQYF.

The V call is TRBV7-3, the J call TRBJ2-2; 10 nucleotides match TRBD2. The junction had 14 bases not matched to a gene; V was cut back by 8 bases and J by 5 bases. There are 17 residues in the CDR3. Germline V gene sequence: CDR1 SGHTA, CDR2 FQGTGA. The CDR3 sequence is CASGLAGAGRNTGELFF. DNA of the CDR3: TGTGCCAGCGGGCTAGCGGGGGCCGGGCGGAATACCGGGGAGCTGTTTTTT.

The chain links TRBV7-3 to TRBJ2-2; D might be TRBD2 (5 bases). In germline, CDR1 is SGHTA, CDR2 FQGTGA. The CDR3 contains 15 residues. V shed 4 bases and J shed 0 bases, with 9 bases lying between them. DNA of the CDR3: TGTGCCAGCAGCTCCGACTATGCGAACACCGGGGAGCTGTTTTTT. It yields the protein CASSSDYANTGELFF.

The chain employs TRBV30 and TRBJ2-7, with TRBD2 matching 12 bases. Trimming took 8 bases from V and 5 from J; bases not matched to a gene: 16. CDR1 and CDR2 (germline): GTSNPN, SVGIG (reference sequence). There are 16 residues in the CDR3. The DNA for the CDR3 is TGTGCCCGCCTTTCGAGACTAGCGGGAGACAGCAACGAGCAGTACTTC. It is translated as CARLSRLAGDSNEQYF.

The rearrangement joins TRBV7-9 to TRBJ1-6, with 10 nucleotides matching TRBD1. The germline CDR1 and CDR2 sequences are SEHNR and FQNEAQ (reference sequence). The CDR3 runs 16 residues. Trimming cost V 5 bases and J 7 bases; bases outside gene matches: 8. This chain's CDR3 is CASSAPDRGTNSPLHF. DNA of the CDR3: TGTGCCAGCAGCGCACCGGACAGGGGGACGAATTCACCCCTCCACTTT.

The V and J genes are TRBV27 and TRBJ1-1; D is perhaps TRBD1 (6 bases). The CDR3 consists of 16 residues. CDR1 MNHEY and CDR2 SMNVEV come from the germline V gene (reference sequence). V lost 1 base and J lost 4, with 16 bases in between. CDR3 coding DNA: TGTGCCAGCAGTTTATTTGGCGGGGGCGTAAGCACTGAAGCTTTCTTT. Translating it yields CASSLFGGGVSTEAFF.

The rearrangement uses TRBV7-9 and TRBJ1-1; D is possibly TRBD1 (6 bases). V was cut by 5 bases and J by 1 base, with 14 bases left in between. The CDR3 extends over 15 amino acids. Per the germline V gene, CDR1 is SEHNR and CDR2 is FQNEAQ (reference sequence). CDR3: CASSPSTGWNTEAFF. The CDR3 DNA reads as TGTGCCAGCAGCCCTTCGACAGGCTGGAACACTGAAGCTTTCTTT.

The genes are TRBV6-5 and TRBJ1-2, with D possibly TRBD1 on 6 matching bases. The germline V gene encodes CDR1 MNHEY and CDR2 SVGAGI. The CDR3 is made up of 14 amino acids. Trimming stripped 5 bases from V and 0 bases from J, with 10 bases between. CDR3 coding DNA: TGTGCCAGCAGTAAAGGGGGAACTAACTATGGCTACACCTTC. Its translation: CASSKGGTNYGYTF.

The chain uses TRBV5-4 and TRBJ2-1; 9 bases align to TRBD1. CDR3 length: 14 residues. The germline V gene has CDR1 SGHNT and CDR2 YYREEE (reference sequence). V trimming: 4 bases; J trimming: 8 bases; junction bases outside the gene matches: 7. The CDR3 is CASSPGQGGYEQFF. In DNA form, the CDR3 reads TGTGCCAGCAGCCCGGGACAGGGAGGCTATGAGCAGTTCTTC.

The chain employs TRBV5-1 and TRBJ2-7; the match to TRBD1 covers 7 bases. This CDR3 spans 13 amino acids. Looked up from germline, CDR1 is SGHRS and CDR2 is YFSETQ. V trimming: 3 bases; J trimming: 4 bases; junction bases outside the gene matches: 4. The CDR3 nucleotides read TGCGCCAGCAGCTCTTTACAGGGGTACGAGCAGTACTTC. Residues: CASSSLQGYEQYF. The entire variable domain, with the rest obtained from reference TRBV5-1 and TRBJ2-7, is as follows: KAGVTQTPRYLIKTRGQQVTLSCSPISGHRSVSWYQQTPGQGLQFLFEYFSETQRNKGNFPGRFSGRQFSNSRSEMNVSTLELGDSALYLCASSSLQGYEQYFGPGTRLTVT.

The chain uses TRBV19 and TRBJ1-1; D call uncertain. The CDR3 covers 13 residues. CDR1 is LNHDA and CDR2 is SQIVND in the germline V gene (reference sequence). Deletions cut 8 bases from V and 2 bases from J, with 12 bases between. The CDR3 sequence is CASGAGGNTEAFF. CDR3 in DNA: TGTGCCAGTGGTGCGGGAGGAAACACTGAAGCTTTCTTT.

V and J are TRBV6-5 and TRBJ1-1; 7 bases align to TRBD1. Germline trimming cut 5 bases from V and 5 bases from J; bases unmatched to any gene: 8. Germline V gene lookup returns CDR1 MNHEY and CDR2 SVGAGI. The CDR3 totals 14 residues. The CDR3 here is CASSLRQGRTEAFF. The CDR3 DNA reads as TGTGCCAGCAGTCTCCGACAGGGTCGGACTGAAGCTTTCTTT.

This rearrangement joins TRBV5-4 to TRBJ1-1; D is ambiguous. The length of the CDR3 is 14 residues. Germline V gives CDR1 SGHNT, CDR2 YYREEE (reference sequence). Between the trimmed V and J ends, which lost 2 bases and 3 bases, there was a span of 11 bases. The CDR3 spells CASSLTVAYTEAFF. The CDR3 DNA reads as TGTGCCAGCAGCTTAACAGTAGCGTACACTGAAGCTTTCTTT.

The chain has TRBV25-1 and TRBJ1-1; TRBD1 matches 9 bases. Per germline, CDR1 MGHDK and CDR2 SYGVNS. Unmatched junction bases numbered 5, after V lost 7 bases and J lost 11 bases. This CDR3 has 11 residues. CDR3 nucleotides: TGTGCCAGCACAGACAGGGGGGAGGCTTTCTTT. Translation: CASTDRGEAFF.

V usage is TRBV6-6 and J usage is TRBJ2-2, with D possibly being TRBD1 (5 bases). Per germline, CDR1 MNHNY and CDR2 SVGAGI (reference sequence). This CDR3 region has 16 residues. The V and J ends lost 1 base and 1 base respectively, with 10 bases between them. CDR3 residues: CASSYFGRVNTGELFF. In nucleotides, the CDR3 is TGTGCCAGCAGTTACTTCGGCAGGGTGAACACCGGGGAGCTGTTTTTT.

CDR3 sequence (DNA): TGTGCCACCAGCAGAGCTGGGACAGGCCGGGCTAAGCCCCAGCATTTT. As protein: CATSRAGTGRAKPQHF. The chain uses TRBV15 and TRBJ1-5; TRBD1 agrees at 8 bases. CDR1 is LNHNV, CDR2 YYDKDF, per germline (reference sequence). Germline trimming cut 1 base from V and 8 bases from J; bases unmatched to any gene: 10. The CDR3 runs 16 residues.

This clone has more than one count but fewer than ten. CDR3 in amino acids: CASSEAQRLAGLYEQYF. CDR3 nucleotide sequence: TGTGCCAGCAGTGAAGCTCAAAGACTAGCGGGCCTCTACGAGCAGTACTTC. V gene TRBV6-1 combines with J gene TRBJ2-7, with 10 positions matching TRBD2. Trimming removed 0 bases from V and 3 bases from J; junction bases left unmatched: 8. CDR3 length: 17 amino acids. The germline gives CDR1 MNHNS, CDR2 SASEGT.